One sample yielded the 31 T cell receptor beta chains listed below, sequenced in a study of cytomegalovirus exposure and HLA in healthy donors. Data came from immunoSEQ multiplex PCR; TCRdb stores just in-frame clones and leaves some out. The data hold 250,000 or so clones, with about 90% observed a single time. Sequencing was done on a sample of PBMCs. The receptors shown here come from a man between 18 and 29 years old in good health and CMV-seropositive.

This clone was recorded only once. The V and J genes are TRBV19 and TRBJ2-7; tentatively, D is TRBD1 (6 bases). In germline, CDR1 is LNHDA, CDR2 SQIVND (reference sequence). V gave up 4 bases and J gave up 6 bases, with 10 bases separating them. This CDR3 is 12 amino acids long. The CDR3 loop reads CASSNPGAEQYF. The DNA for the CDR3 is TGTGCCAGTAGTAACCCAGGGGCCGAGCAGTACTTC.

CDR3 nucleotides: TGTGCCAGCAGCGTAACCCCGTACCAAGAGACCCAGTACTTC. This codes for CASSVTPYQETQYF. The chain uses TRBV2 and TRBJ2-5; D gene ambiguous. Deletions cut 6 bases from V and 0 bases from J, with 11 bases between. The CDR3 loop spans 14 amino acids. In germline, CDR1 is SNHLY, CDR2 FYNNEI.

This clone appeared a single time. This rearrangement joins TRBV5-4 to TRBJ2-5; D is perhaps TRBD2 (5 bases). Germline assignment: CDR1 SGHNT and CDR2 YYREEE (reference sequence). The V and J ends lost 0 bases and 2 bases respectively, with 11 bases between them. This CDR3 is 15 amino acids long. The CDR3 here is CASSLGRTQQETQYF. The CDR3 nucleotides read TGTGCCAGCAGCTTGGGACGGACTCAGCAAGAGACCCAGTACTTC.

Only one count was recorded for this clone. The rearrangement links TRBV7-2 to TRBJ2-7; D not certain. Trimming left V 5 bases short and J 0 bases short, with 14 bases between. Germline CDR1 reads SGHTA; CDR2 reads FQGNSA. The CDR3 has 15 amino acids. The CDR3 loop is CASSLTITHSYEQYF. DNA of the CDR3: TGTGCCAGCAGCCTAACCATCACCCACTCCTACGAGCAGTACTTC.

This clone showed up just once. The J gene is TRBJ2-3, the V gene TRBV7-3, with a possible D match to TRBD2 (5 bases). V lost 4 bases and J 2 bases, leaving 19 bases between the germline ends. The CDR3 sequence is 17 residues long. Germline values: CDR1 SGHTA, CDR2 FQGTGA. The CDR3 nucleotides read TGTGCCAGCAGCTCGGAGCACGTAGGCGGGCTCACAGATACGCAGTATTTT. This gives the protein CASSSEHVGGLTDTQYF.

J is TRBJ1-5 and V is TRBV6-6, with D maybe TRBD1 (6 bases). The CDR3 sequence is 13 residues long. The ends were cut back, 4 bases at V and 10 bases at J, with 14 bases in the middle. Looked up from germline, CDR1 is MNHNY and CDR2 is SVGAGI (reference sequence). CDR3 amino acids: CASSSLRQDPQHF. CDR3 DNA sequence: TGTGCCAGCAGTTCCCTCCGACAGGATCCCCAGCATTTT.

V usage is TRBV11-1 and J usage is TRBJ1-1; TRBD1 might be the D (5 bases). Germline CDR1 SGHAT, CDR2 FQDESV (reference sequence). CDR3 length: 15 residues. The V gene lost 5 bases and the J gene lost 2 bases, with 15 bases spanning the gap. The chain's CDR3 is CASSKMTDPNTEAFF. The CDR3 nucleotides are TGTGCCAGCAGCAAAATGACAGACCCTAACACTGAAGCTTTCTTT. The whole variable domain, remainder taken from reference TRBV11-1 and TRBJ1-1, is EAEVAQSPRYKITEKSQAVAFWCDPISGHATLYWYRQILGQGPELLVQFQDESVVDDSQLPKDRFSAERLKGVDSTLKIQPAELGDSAMYLCASSKMTDPNTEAFFGQGTRLTVV.

The chain is built from TRBV29-1 and TRBJ1-1; 8 nucleotides line up with TRBD1. The CDR3 has 10 residues. Germline CDR1 and CDR2: SQVTM and ANQGSEA. J gave up 10 bases and V 6 bases, and 4 bases lay outside the gene matches. CDR3 in amino acids: CSVIGQGAFF. The CDR3 coding sequence is TGCAGCGTGATTGGACAGGGAGCTTTCTTT.

The CDR3 sequence is CSGGRGGGYTF. CDR3 DNA sequence: TGCAGTGGTGGAAGGGGAGGTGGCTACACCTTC. The chain uses TRBV20-1 and TRBJ1-2, with D tentatively TRBD1 (5 bases). This CDR3 has 11 amino acids. Trimming shortened V by 7 bases and J by 7 bases, and 13 bases separated the two germline ends. The germline gives CDR1 DFQATT, CDR2 SNEGSKA (reference sequence).

V usage is TRBV5-8 and J usage is TRBJ1-1; tentative D call: TRBD1 (5 bases). This CDR3 has 14 residues. V was clipped by 4 bases and J by 4 bases, with 14 bases between them. Germline CDR1 reads SGHTS; CDR2 reads YDEGEE. The CDR3: CASSVGAVGTEAFF. The CDR3 DNA reads TGTGCCAGCAGCGTCGGGGCCGTGGGCACTGAAGCTTTCTTT.

In its sample, this clone was seen a few times. V gene TRBV10-1 combines with J gene TRBJ1-1; TRBD1 matches at 11 bases. This CDR3 is 15 amino acids long. V lost 3 bases and J lost 3; bases outside the gene matches: 3. Per the germline V gene, CDR1 is WNHNN and CDR2 is SYGVQD (reference sequence). The CDR3 DNA is TGCGCCAGCAGTGACCCGGGACAGGGGGACACTGAAGCTTTCTTT. It translates to CASSDPGQGDTEAFF.

This clone was observed a handful of times. V usage is TRBV6-6 and J usage is TRBJ1-3, with 7 bases lining up with TRBD1. Trimming cost V 2 bases and J 0 bases; bases outside gene matches: 4. CDR3 size: 16 residues. Germline V lookup: CDR1 MNHNY, CDR2 SVGAGI (reference sequence). The CDR3 loop is CASSYQGQISGNTIYF. The DNA of the CDR3 is TGTGCCAGCAGTTACCAGGGACAGATCTCTGGAAACACCATATATTTT.

The chain employs TRBV4-1 and TRBJ1-2; 7 nucleotides agree with TRBD1. After removal of 2 bases from V and 4 bases from J, the junction contained 7 bases not matched to a gene. The germline gives CDR1 MGHRA, CDR2 YSYEKL. The CDR3 has 15 residues. In DNA, the CDR3 is TGCGCCAGCAGCCAACCACAGGGGATGGGCTATGGCTACACCTTC. Protein sequence: CASSQPQGMGYGYTF.

This chain connects TRBV28 to TRBJ2-7; 16 bases line up with TRBD2. Trimming removed 7 bases from V and 0 bases from J; junction bases left unmatched: 12. In germline, CDR1 is MDHEN, CDR2 SYDVKM. The CDR3 runs to 19 residues. CDR3 loop: CASTRPPGLAGGSSYEQYF. CDR3 DNA: TGTGCCAGCACCCGGCCCCCGGGACTAGCGGGAGGGAGCTCCTACGAGCAGTACTTC.

The rearrangement links TRBV4-1 to TRBJ1-2, with D perhaps TRBD1 (5 bases). Germline V gene sequence: CDR1 MGHRA, CDR2 YSYEKL. The CDR3 sequence is 15 residues long. V shed 1 base and J shed 4 bases, with 13 bases lying between them. Here the CDR3 reads CASSQVSEGLYGYTF. Written as DNA, the CDR3 is TGCGCCAGCAGCCAAGTATCGGAGGGGCTCTATGGCTACACCTTC.

The chain carries TRBV5-1 and TRBJ2-1; D is uncertain. The germline V and J ends were trimmed by 1 base and 6 bases, with 14 bases remaining between them. This CDR3 contains 15 residues. CDR1 and CDR2 (germline): SGHRS, YFSETQ. The CDR3 region has the DNA TGCGCCAGCAGCTTGAACGCCAGGCAGGTCAATGAGCAGTTCTTC. Protein product: CASSLNARQVNEQFF.

V is TRBV28 and J is TRBJ2-7; 7 positions match TRBD1. The germline V gene has CDR1 MDHEN and CDR2 SYDVKM. The CDR3 is 17 amino acids. V trimming: 5 bases; J trimming: 3 bases; junction bases outside the gene matches: 16. In nucleotides, the CDR3 is TGTGCCAGCAGTCTTGATCCCGAGACAGGGTGGGGCTACGAGCAGTACTTC. This encodes CASSLDPETGWGYEQYF.

V and J are TRBV9 and TRBJ2-1; 9 bases line up with TRBD1. The ends lost 2 bases at V and 4 bases at J; junction bases unmatched: 10. CDR1 and CDR2 from the germline V gene are SGDLS and YYNGEE. The CDR3 sequence is 17 residues long. CDR3 bases: TGTGCCAGCAGCGTTCGGTCACCGGGACAGGGATACAATGAGCAGTTCTTC. Its protein product is CASSVRSPGQGYNEQFF.

The rearrangement joins TRBV2 to TRBJ2-1, with 9 bases aligning to TRBD1. V trimming: 7 bases; J trimming: 8 bases; junction bases outside the gene matches: 6. The CDR3 spans 13 residues. Germline values: CDR1 SNHLY, CDR2 FYNNEI. CDR3 DNA sequence: TGTGCCAGCAACGGACAGGGGATCGATGAGCAGTTCTTC. As protein: CASNGQGIDEQFF. Variable domain in full (rest from reference TRBV2 and TRBJ2-1): EPEVTQTPSHQVTQMGQEVILRCVPISNHLYFYWYRQILGQKVEFLVSFYNNEISEKSEIFDDQFSVERPDGSNFTLKIRSTKLEDSAMYFCASNGQGIDEQFFGPGTRLTVL.

V usage is TRBV6-4 and J usage is TRBJ1-1; D gene ambiguous. V dropped 6 bases and J dropped 2 bases, with 13 bases sitting between them. The CDR3 is 14 residues long. In germline, CDR1 is MRHNA, CDR2 SNTAGT. CDR3 in amino acids: CASSANPGNTEAFF. The CDR3 DNA reads as TGTGCCAGCAGCGCAAATCCAGGTAACACTGAAGCTTTCTTT.

The rearrangement uses TRBV4-2 and TRBJ2-7; a weak D match, TRBD2 (6 bases). This CDR3 has 14 amino acids. Per germline, CDR1 LGHNA and CDR2 YNFKEQ. Trimming took 4 bases from V and 4 from J, leaving 14 bases between them. In DNA form, the CDR3 reads TGTGCCAGCAGCCCTCGACCTAGCGTGTACGAGCAGTACTTC. The encoded protein is CASSPRPSVYEQYF.

The V call is TRBV6-5, the J call TRBJ1-1; tentatively, D is TRBD1 (5 bases). The CDR3 has 14 residues. V lost 0 bases, J lost 7 bases, and 12 bases lay in between. The germline V gene has CDR1 MNHEY and CDR2 SVGAGI. The CDR3 here is CASSYSYRTLEAFF. CDR3 in DNA: TGTGCCAGCAGTTACTCGTATAGGACACTTGAAGCTTTCTTT.

V is TRBV2 and J is TRBJ1-1; weak D call: TRBD1 (5 bases). CDR3 size: 14 residues. The V end lost 8 bases, the J end lost 1 base, and 14 bases lay between the germline ends. Per germline, CDR1 SNHLY and CDR2 FYNNEI. The CDR3 loop reads CASREMGGNTEAFF. The CDR3 DNA is TGTGCCAGCCGCGAAATGGGGGGGAACACTGAAGCTTTCTTT.

The V and J genes are TRBV28 and TRBJ1-3, with TRBD1 identical over 7 bases. CDR1 and CDR2 from the germline V gene are MDHEN and SYDVKM. V was clipped by 0 bases and J by 2 bases; unmatched bases: 4. The CDR3 consists of 16 residues. The chain's CDR3 is CASSLWTGLAGNTIYF. The CDR3, as DNA: TGTGCCAGCAGTTTATGGACAGGGTTAGCTGGAAACACCATATATTTT.

The chain has TRBV9 and TRBJ2-7; 7 nucleotides match TRBD1. Per the germline V gene, CDR1 is SGDLS and CDR2 is YYNGEE. Trimming at V came to 3 bases and at J to 5 bases, leaving 5 bases not matched to a gene. This CDR3 comprises 13 residues. CDR3: CASSAGQRHEQYF. CDR3 nucleotide sequence: TGTGCCAGCAGCGCGGGACAGCGACACGAGCAGTACTTC.

The chain employs TRBV6-6 and TRBJ1-1; D uncertain. This CDR3 contains 12 residues. Germline CDR1 reads MNHNY; CDR2 reads SVGAGI (reference sequence). V dropped 11 bases and J dropped 3 bases, with 13 bases sitting between them. CDR3 DNA: TGTGCCGCCGACGGGTGGGACACTGAAGCTTTCTTT. This encodes CAADGWDTEAFF.

The chain uses TRBV28 and TRBJ1-2; unclear D gene. This CDR3 is built from 13 residues. In germline, CDR1 is MDHEN, CDR2 SYDVKM. The germline V and J ends were trimmed by 5 bases and 1 base, with 8 bases remaining between them. The CDR3 is CASSGGYNYGYTF. The CDR3 DNA reads as TGTGCCAGCAGTGGCGGATATAACTATGGCTACACCTTC.

V gene TRBV20-1 combines with J gene TRBJ2-1; D not certain. CDR1 DFQATT and CDR2 SNEGSKA come from the germline V gene (reference sequence). V was cut by 3 bases and J by 6 bases, with 6 bases left in between. CDR3 size: 11 residues. The CDR3 DNA reads as TGCAGTGCTAGTAGGATCAATGAGCAGTTCTTC. Translation gives CSASRINEQFF.

V usage is TRBV6-1 and J usage is TRBJ1-3; D unclear. Looked up from germline, CDR1 is MNHNS and CDR2 is SASEGT. There are 16 residues in the CDR3. V was trimmed by 0 bases and J by 0 bases, leaving 9 bases between them. CDR3 region: CASSEALMGSGNTIYF. In DNA, the CDR3 is TGTGCCAGCAGTGAAGCGCTGATGGGCTCTGGAAACACCATATATTTT.

Note on this clone: Distinct nucleotide sequences in the sample also encode this CDR3. V and J are TRBV5-6 and TRBJ2-7, with unresolved D. This CDR3 comprises 13 residues. Deletions cut 0 bases from V and 1 base from J, with 5 bases between. Looked up from germline, CDR1 is SGHDT and CDR2 is YYEEEE. CDR3 residues: CASSLGRSYEQYF. CDR3 DNA sequence: TGTGCCAGCAGCTTGGGACGGTCCTACGAGCAGTACTTC.

The rearrangement links TRBV28 to TRBJ1-1; D may be TRBD1 (5 bases). Germline V gene data show CDR1 as MDHEN and CDR2 as SYDVKM. The germline V and J ends were trimmed by 6 bases and 1 base, with 12 bases remaining between them. The CDR3 has 14 residues. CDR3: CASRWGTPNTEAFF. In nucleotides, the CDR3 is TGTGCCAGCAGATGGGGGACCCCGAACACTGAAGCTTTCTTT. Looking up the rest from reference TRBV28 and TRBJ1-1 gives the full variable domain: DVKVTQSSRYLVKRTGEKVFLECVQDMDHENMFWYRQDPGLGLRLIYFSYDVKMKEKGDIPEGYSVSREKKERFSLILESASTNQTSMYLCASRWGTPNTEAFFGQGTRLTVV.